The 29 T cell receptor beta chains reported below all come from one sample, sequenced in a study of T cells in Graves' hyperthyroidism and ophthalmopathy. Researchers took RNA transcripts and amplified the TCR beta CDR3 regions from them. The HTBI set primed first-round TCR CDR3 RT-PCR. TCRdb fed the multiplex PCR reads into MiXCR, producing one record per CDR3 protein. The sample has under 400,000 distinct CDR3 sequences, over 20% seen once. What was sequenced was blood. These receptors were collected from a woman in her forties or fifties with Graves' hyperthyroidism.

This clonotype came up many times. The CDR3 region has the DNA TGCAGTGCTAGGCCCTGGGACAGCTCCTACGAGCAGTACTTC. Translating gives CSARPWDSSYEQYF. This chain connects TRBV20-1 to TRBJ2-7, with 7 bases matching TRBD1. This CDR3 has 14 amino acids. CDR1 DFQATT and CDR2 SNEGSKA come from the germline V gene (reference sequence). The junction had 5 bases not matched to a gene; V was cut back by 3 bases and J by 0 bases.

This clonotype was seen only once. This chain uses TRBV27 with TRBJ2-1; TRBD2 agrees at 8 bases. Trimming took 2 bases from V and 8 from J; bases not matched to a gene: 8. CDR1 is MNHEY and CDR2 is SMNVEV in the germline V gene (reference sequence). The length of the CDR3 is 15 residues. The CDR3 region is CASSLLLAGAYEQFF. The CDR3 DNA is TGTGCCAGCAGTTTACTCCTAGCGGGCGCATATGAGCAGTTCTTC.

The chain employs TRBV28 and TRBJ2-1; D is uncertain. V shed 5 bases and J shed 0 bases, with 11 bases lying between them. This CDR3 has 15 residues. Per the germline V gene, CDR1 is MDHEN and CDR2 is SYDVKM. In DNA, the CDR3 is TGTGCCAGCAGTCCCGACATGAGCTCCTACAATGAGCAGTTCTTC. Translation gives CASSPDMSSYNEQFF.

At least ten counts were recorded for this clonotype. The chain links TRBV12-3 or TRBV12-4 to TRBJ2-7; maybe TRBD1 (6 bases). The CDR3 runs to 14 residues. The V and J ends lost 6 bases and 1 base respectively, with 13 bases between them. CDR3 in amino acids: CASSRDTRSYEQYF. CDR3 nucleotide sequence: TGTGCCAGCAGCCGGGACACTCGGTCCTACGAGCAGTACTTC.

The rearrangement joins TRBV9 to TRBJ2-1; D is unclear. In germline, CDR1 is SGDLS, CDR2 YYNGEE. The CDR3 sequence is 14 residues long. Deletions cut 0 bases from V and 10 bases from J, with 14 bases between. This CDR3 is CASSVALYEREQFF. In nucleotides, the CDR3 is TGTGCCAGCAGCGTAGCTCTCTACGAGAGGGAGCAGTTCTTC.

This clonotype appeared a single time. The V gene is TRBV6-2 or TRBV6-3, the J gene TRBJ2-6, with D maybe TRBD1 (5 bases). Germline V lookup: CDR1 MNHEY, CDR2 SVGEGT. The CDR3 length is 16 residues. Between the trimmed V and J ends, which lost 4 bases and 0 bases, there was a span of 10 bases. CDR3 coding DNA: TGTGCCAGCAGTTTGACAGCAACCTCTGGGGCCAACGTCCTGACTTTC. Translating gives CASSLTATSGANVLTF.

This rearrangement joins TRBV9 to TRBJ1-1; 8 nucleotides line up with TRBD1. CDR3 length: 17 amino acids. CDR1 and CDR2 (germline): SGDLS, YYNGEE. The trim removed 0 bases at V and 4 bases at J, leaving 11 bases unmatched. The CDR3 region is CASSVEDRDIKRTEAFF. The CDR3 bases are TGTGCCAGCAGCGTAGAGGACAGGGACATCAAACGCACTGAAGCTTTCTTT.

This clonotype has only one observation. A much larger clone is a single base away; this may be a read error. The CDR3 spells CASSSLTRIGGETQYF. Here the CDR3 DNA reads TGTGCCAGCAGCTCCCTGACTAGGATAGGTGGAGAGACCCAGTACTTC. This chain connects TRBV5-6 to TRBJ2-5, with D tentatively TRBD2 (6 bases). V was pared by 3 bases and J by 4 bases, with 19 bases between. CDR1 SGHDT and CDR2 YYEEEE come from the germline V gene. CDR3 length: 16 residues.

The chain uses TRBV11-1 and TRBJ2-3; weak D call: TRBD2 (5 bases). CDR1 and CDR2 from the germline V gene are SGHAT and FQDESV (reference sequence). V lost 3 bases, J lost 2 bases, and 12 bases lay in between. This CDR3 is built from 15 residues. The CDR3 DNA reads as TGTGCCAGCAGCTTCGGACTGTTCCTCACAGATACGCAGTATTTT. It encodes CASSFGLFLTDTQYF.

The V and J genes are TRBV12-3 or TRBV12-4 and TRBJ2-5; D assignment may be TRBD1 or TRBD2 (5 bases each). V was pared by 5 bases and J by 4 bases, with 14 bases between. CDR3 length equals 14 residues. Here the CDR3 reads CASSPPGTAETQYF. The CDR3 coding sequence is TGTGCCAGCAGTCCTCCCGGGACCGCAGAGACCCAGTACTTC.

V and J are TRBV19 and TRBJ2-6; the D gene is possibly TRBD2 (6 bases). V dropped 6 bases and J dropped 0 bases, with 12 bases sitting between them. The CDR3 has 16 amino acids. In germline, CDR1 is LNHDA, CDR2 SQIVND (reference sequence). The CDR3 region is CASRGTVRSGANVLTF. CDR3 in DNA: TGTGCCAGTAGAGGGACTGTCCGCTCTGGGGCCAACGTCCTGACTTTC.

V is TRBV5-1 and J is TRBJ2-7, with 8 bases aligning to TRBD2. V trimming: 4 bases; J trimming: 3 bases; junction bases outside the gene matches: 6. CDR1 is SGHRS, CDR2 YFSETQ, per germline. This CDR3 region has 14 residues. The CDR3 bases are TGCGCCAGCAGCGCGGCGGGGGGACTCTACGAGCAGTACTTC. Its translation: CASSAAGGLYEQYF.

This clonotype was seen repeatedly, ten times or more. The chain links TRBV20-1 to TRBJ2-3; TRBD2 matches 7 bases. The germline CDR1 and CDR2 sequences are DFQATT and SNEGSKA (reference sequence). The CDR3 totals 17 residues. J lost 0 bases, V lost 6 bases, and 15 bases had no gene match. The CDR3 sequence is CSAGAMIAGTSTDTQYF. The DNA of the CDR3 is TGCAGTGCAGGTGCAATGATAGCGGGTACGAGCACAGATACGCAGTATTTT.

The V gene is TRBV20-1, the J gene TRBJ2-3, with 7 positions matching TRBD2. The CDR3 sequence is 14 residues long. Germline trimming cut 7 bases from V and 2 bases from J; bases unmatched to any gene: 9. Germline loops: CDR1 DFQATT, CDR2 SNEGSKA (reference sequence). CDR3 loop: CSVRRGGPTDTQYF. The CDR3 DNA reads TGCAGTGTACGACGCGGGGGACCCACAGATACGCAGTATTTT.

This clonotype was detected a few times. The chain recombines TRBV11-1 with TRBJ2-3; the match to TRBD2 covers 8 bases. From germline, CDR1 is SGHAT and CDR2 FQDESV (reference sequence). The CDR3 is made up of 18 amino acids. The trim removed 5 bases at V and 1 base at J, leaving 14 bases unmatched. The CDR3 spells CASSPRGGAGLRTDTQYF. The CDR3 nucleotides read TGTGCCAGCAGCCCCCGGGGGGGGGCGGGACTACGCACAGATACGCAGTATTTT.

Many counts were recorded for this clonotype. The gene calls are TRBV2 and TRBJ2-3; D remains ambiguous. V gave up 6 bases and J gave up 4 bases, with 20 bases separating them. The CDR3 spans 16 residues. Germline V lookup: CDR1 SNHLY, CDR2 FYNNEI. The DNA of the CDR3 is TGTGCCAGCAGAGTCGGGCAGCCAACCCTGGCAGATACGCAGTATTTT. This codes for CASRVGQPTLADTQYF.

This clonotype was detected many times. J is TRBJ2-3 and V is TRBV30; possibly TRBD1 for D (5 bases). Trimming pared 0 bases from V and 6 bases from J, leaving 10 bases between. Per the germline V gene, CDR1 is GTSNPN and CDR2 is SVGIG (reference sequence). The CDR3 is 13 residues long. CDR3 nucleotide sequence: TGTGCCTGGAGTGTACAGGTGTATGATACGCAGTATTTT. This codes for CAWSVQVYDTQYF. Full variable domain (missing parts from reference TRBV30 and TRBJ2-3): SQTIHQWPATLVQPVGSPLSLECTVEGTSNPNLYWYRQAAGRGLQLLFYSVGIGQISSEVPQNLSASRPQDRQFILSSKKLLLSDSGFYLCAWSVQVYDTQYFGPGTRLTVL.

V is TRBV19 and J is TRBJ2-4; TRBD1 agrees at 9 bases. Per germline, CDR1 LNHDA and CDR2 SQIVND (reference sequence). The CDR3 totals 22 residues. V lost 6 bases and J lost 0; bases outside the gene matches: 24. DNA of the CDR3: TGTGCCAGTAGCGTATTGTCCCGGGACAGGGTACCAATGACGGAAGCCAAAAACATTCAGTACTTC. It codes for CASSVLSRDRVPMTEAKNIQYF.

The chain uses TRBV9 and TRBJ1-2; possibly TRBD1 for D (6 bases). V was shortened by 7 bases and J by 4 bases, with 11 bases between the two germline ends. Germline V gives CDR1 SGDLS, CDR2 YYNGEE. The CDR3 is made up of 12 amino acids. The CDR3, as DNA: TGTGCCAGCTCGGTAGGGGGCTATGGCTACACCTTC. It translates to CASSVGGYGYTF.

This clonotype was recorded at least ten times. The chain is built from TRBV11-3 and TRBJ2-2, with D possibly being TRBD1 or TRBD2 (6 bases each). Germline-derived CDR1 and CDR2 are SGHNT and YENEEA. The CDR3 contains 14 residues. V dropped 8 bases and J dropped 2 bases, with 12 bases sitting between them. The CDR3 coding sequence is TGTGCCAGCCGCCCCGGGGGCAACACCGGGGAGCTGTTTTTT. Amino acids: CASRPGGNTGELFF.

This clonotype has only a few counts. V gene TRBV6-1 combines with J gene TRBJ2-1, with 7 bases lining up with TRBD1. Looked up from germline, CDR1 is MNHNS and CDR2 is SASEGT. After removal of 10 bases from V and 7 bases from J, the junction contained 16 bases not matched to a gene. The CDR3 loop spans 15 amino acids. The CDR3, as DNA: TGTGCCACGGGAAGGACAGGCACTACGGGAAATGAGCAGTTCTTC. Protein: CATGRTGTTGNEQFF.

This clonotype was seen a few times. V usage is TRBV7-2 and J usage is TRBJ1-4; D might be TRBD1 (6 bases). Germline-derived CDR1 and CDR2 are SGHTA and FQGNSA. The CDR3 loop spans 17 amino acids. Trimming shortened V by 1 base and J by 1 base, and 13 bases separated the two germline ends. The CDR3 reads CASSLDRVPLTNEKLFF. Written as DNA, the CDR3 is TGTGCCAGCAGCTTAGACAGGGTTCCCTTAACTAATGAAAAACTGTTTTTT.

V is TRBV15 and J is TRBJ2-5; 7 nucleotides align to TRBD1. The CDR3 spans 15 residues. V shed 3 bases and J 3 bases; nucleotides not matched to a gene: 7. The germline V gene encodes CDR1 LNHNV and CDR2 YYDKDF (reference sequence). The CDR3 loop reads CATSSVGQDEETQYF. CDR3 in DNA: TGTGCCACCAGCAGCGTCGGACAGGACGAAGAGACCCAGTACTTC.

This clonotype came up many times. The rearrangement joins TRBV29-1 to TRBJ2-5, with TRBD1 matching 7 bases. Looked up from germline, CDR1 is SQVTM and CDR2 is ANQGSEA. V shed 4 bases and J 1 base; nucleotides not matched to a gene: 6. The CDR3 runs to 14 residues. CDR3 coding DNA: TGCAGCGTTGCTTTAGGGGGCGGCCAAGAGACCCAGTACTTC. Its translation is CSVALGGGQETQYF.

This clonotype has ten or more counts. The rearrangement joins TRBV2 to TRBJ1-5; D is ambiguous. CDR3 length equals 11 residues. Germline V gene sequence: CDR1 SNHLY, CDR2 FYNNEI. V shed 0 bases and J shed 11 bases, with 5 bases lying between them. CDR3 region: CASSEATAQHF. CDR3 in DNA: TGTGCCAGCAGTGAAGCCACGGCCCAGCATTTT.

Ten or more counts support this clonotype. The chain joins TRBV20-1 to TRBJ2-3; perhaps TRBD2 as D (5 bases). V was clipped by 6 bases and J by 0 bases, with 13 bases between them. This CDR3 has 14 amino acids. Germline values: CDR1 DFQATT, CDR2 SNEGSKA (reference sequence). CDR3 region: CSALGAESTDTQYF. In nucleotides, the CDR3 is TGCAGTGCGCTGGGAGCGGAAAGCACAGATACGCAGTATTTT.

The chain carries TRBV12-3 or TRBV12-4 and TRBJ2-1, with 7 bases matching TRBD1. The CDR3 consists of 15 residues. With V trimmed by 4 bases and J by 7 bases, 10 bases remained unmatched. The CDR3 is CASSSRTGFPNEQFF. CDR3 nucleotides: TGTGCCAGCAGTTCTCGGACAGGATTCCCTAATGAGCAGTTCTTC.

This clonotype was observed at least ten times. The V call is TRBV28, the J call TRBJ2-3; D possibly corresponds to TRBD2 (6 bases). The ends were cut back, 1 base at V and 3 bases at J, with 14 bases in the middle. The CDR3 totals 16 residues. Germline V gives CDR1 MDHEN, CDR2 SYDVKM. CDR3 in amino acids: CASSLLIAEATDTQYF. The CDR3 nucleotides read TGTGCCAGCAGTTTATTAATAGCGGAGGCAACAGATACGCAGTATTTT.

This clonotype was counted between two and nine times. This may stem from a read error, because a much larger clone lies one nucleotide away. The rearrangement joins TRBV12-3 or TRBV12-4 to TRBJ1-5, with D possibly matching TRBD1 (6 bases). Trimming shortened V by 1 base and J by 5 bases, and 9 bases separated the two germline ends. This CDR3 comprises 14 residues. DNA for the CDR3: TGTGCCAGCAGTTTAGTGGGGGGCGATCAGCCCCAGCATTTT. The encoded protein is CASSLVGGDQPQHF.